Each of the 32 T cell receptor beta chains below was sequenced from the same sample in a study of T cells in Graves' hyperthyroidism and ophthalmopathy. The source material, RNA transcripts, was used to amplify TCR beta CDR3 regions. RT-PCR in the first round (using the HTBI primer set) targeted the TCR CDR3. One entry per CDR3 protein results from TCRdb running MiXCR on the multiplex PCR reads. Here the sample spans 550,000 to 800,000 distinct CDR3 sequences, 15% to 20% being singletons. The material sequenced was blood. These receptors all stem from a man aged 50-59 years with Graves' hyperthyroidism.

This clonotype appeared a few times. The J gene is TRBJ1-3, the V gene TRBV6-5; D remains unclear. The length of the CDR3 is 16 residues. Germline V gene sequence: CDR1 MNHEY, CDR2 SVGAGI. Trimming stripped 2 bases from V and 0 bases from J, with 11 bases between. The CDR3 DNA reads as TGTGCCAGCAGTTACGGCAATAGACTCTCTGGAAACACCATATATTTT. It translates to CASSYGNRLSGNTIYF.

This clonotype was seen ten or more times. V gene TRBV12-3 or TRBV12-4 combines with J gene TRBJ1-1; 7 nucleotides line up with TRBD1. Trimming at V came to 5 bases and at J to 7 bases, leaving 13 bases not matched to a gene. This CDR3 spans 15 amino acids. In DNA form, the CDR3 reads TGTGCCAGCAGTCGTATCCCAGGGGGAGGCGGTGAAGCTTTCTTT. Translation gives CASSRIPGGGGEAFF.

This chain uses TRBV6-2 or TRBV6-3 with TRBJ2-7; 7 bases map to TRBD2. The junction had 19 bases not matched to a gene; V was cut back by 8 bases and J by 3 bases. Germline V gene sequence: CDR1 MNHEY, CDR2 SVGEGT. This CDR3 is built from 17 residues. CDR3 sequence: CASLGGFRFDDIYEQYF. As DNA, the CDR3 is TGTGCCAGCCTCGGGGGGTTTCGGTTCGACGATATCTACGAGCAGTACTTC.

This clonotype has a handful of counts. The chain is built from TRBV24-1 and TRBJ2-1; 10 nucleotides match TRBD2. Unmatched junction bases numbered 10, after V lost 0 bases and J lost 15 bases. The CDR3 totals 15 residues. Germline CDR1 reads KGHDR; CDR2 reads SFDVKD. DNA for the CDR3: TGTGCCACCAGTGATTTGCACTCTAGCGGGAGATCGTTGTTCTTC. Protein sequence: CATSDLHSSGRSLFF.

The table lists this clonotype with many counts. J is TRBJ1-2 and V is TRBV20-1; D is undetermined. Germline CDR1 DFQATT, CDR2 SNEGSKA (reference sequence). V dropped 5 bases and J dropped 3 bases, with 4 bases sitting between them. CDR3 size: 10 residues. For the CDR3, the DNA is TGCAGTGCTTGGTACTATGGCTACACCTTC. Amino acid sequence: CSAWYYGYTF.

CDR3 DNA sequence: TGTGCCACCATCGGATTTGACCGGGACAGGGGTTTTGGGGCCAACGTCCTGACTTTC. Its translation is CATIGFDRDRGFGANVLTF. This chain links TRBV28 with TRBJ2-6, with 10 positions matching TRBD1. Germline CDR1 reads MDHEN; CDR2 reads SYDVKM. J lost 3 bases, V lost 10 bases, and 18 bases had no gene match. The CDR3 spans 19 residues.

This clonotype has at least ten counts. The V and J genes are TRBV6-2 or TRBV6-3 and TRBJ1-2, with 7 bases fitting TRBD1. CDR3 length equals 16 residues. Germline loops: CDR1 MNHEY, CDR2 SVGEGT. V lost 2 bases, J lost 4 bases, and 10 bases stayed unmatched. As DNA, the CDR3 is TGTGCCAGCAGTTACCGAGATCCGACAGGGACCTATGGCTACACCTTC. Translated: CASSYRDPTGTYGYTF.

In its sample, this clonotype was seen many times. The chain has TRBV20-1 and TRBJ2-1; 9 bases match TRBD2. Germline trimming cut 5 bases from V and 3 bases from J; bases unmatched to any gene: 11. This CDR3 comprises 16 residues. The V gene's germline CDR1 is DFQATT and CDR2 SNEGSKA (reference sequence). The CDR3 coding sequence is TGCAGTGCTTGGACTAGCGCGGGAGCCAGCTACAATGAGCAGTTCTTC. Amino acid sequence: CSAWTSAGASYNEQFF.

This chain joins TRBV9 and TRBJ1-1; the D is unclear. The CDR3 loop spans 13 amino acids. Deletions cut 0 bases from V and 9 bases from J, with 12 bases between. CDR1 and CDR2 (germline): SGDLS, YYNGEE. CDR3 sequence: CASSVGEFTKAFF. CDR3 DNA sequence: TGTGCCAGCAGCGTAGGGGAGTTCACGAAAGCTTTCTTT.

In this sample, this clonotype turned up many times. The gene calls are TRBV27 and TRBJ2-7; the D gene is possibly TRBD1 (5 bases). The V gene's germline CDR1 is MNHEY and CDR2 SMNVEV (reference sequence). With 8 bases removed from V and 3 bases from J, the gap between germline ends came to 11 bases. This CDR3 region has 12 residues. The CDR3 loop is CASGQGNYEQYF. The CDR3 nucleotides are TGTGCCAGCGGGCAGGGCAACTACGAGCAGTACTTC.

The chain couples TRBV6-1 to TRBJ2-1; 13 positions match TRBD2. Unmatched junction bases numbered 7, after V lost 0 bases and J lost 11 bases. The CDR3 is made up of 16 amino acids. The germline V gene encodes CDR1 MNHNS and CDR2 SASEGT. CDR3 sequence: CASSEALGLAGPQQFF. Here the CDR3 DNA reads TGTGCCAGCAGTGAAGCGCTGGGACTAGCGGGGCCCCAGCAGTTCTTC.

This clonotype came up a few times. The V gene is TRBV29-1, the J gene TRBJ1-1; 8 nucleotides agree with TRBD1. Germline CDR1 SQVTM, CDR2 ANQGSEA. The V gene end was trimmed by 0 bases and the J gene end by 1 base; junction bases not matched to a gene: 7. This CDR3 has 16 residues. CDR3 in DNA: TGCAGCGTTGAAGATCAGGGACAGGTTGCGAACACTGAAGCTTTCTTT. This sequence encodes CSVEDQGQVANTEAFF. Drawing the rest from reference TRBV29-1 and TRBJ1-1, the complete variable domain is SAVISQKPSRDICQRGTSLTIQCQVDSQVTMMFWYRQQPGQSLTLIATANQGSEATYESGFVIDKFPISRPNLTFSTLTVSNMSPEDSSIYLCSVEDQGQVANTEAFFGQGTRLTVV.

Concerning this clonotype: This CDR3 fails to terminate in the conserved phenylalanine or tryptophan, so it likely reflects a read error. The chain uses TRBV19 and TRBJ1-5; possible D gene TRBD1, 5 bases. The ends were cut back, 4 bases at V and 4 bases at J, with 14 bases in the middle. The CDR3 consists of 15 residues. Germline V gene lookup returns CDR1 LNHDA and CDR2 SQIVND (reference sequence). Here the CDR3 DNA reads TGTGCCAGTAGTACGTCAGGGATCTGGAATCAGCCCCAGCATTTA. Translating gives CASSTSGIWNQPQHL.

This clonotype was seen repeatedly, ten times or more. This chain joins TRBV24-1 and TRBJ1-6; the D gene is possibly TRBD1 (6 bases). Trimming stripped 7 bases from V and 11 bases from J, with 14 bases between. This CDR3 comprises 13 residues. Germline-derived CDR1 and CDR2 are KGHDR and SFDVKD. The CDR3 protein is CATSSGGQAPLHF. The CDR3 coding sequence is TGTGCCACCAGCAGCGGGGGGCAGGCACCCCTCCACTTT.

The chain employs TRBV11-3 and TRBJ2-1; 8 nucleotides agree with TRBD2. In germline, CDR1 is SGHNT, CDR2 YENEEA. CDR3 length equals 15 residues. J was trimmed by 5 bases and V by 6 bases; bases with no gene match: 9. The CDR3 sequence: CASRLQAGANNEQFF. The CDR3 DNA reads TGTGCCAGCAGGTTACAAGCGGGAGCGAACAATGAGCAGTTCTTC.

This clonotype was counted between two and nine times. The J gene is TRBJ2-1, the V gene TRBV20-1, with D unclear. The germline V gene has CDR1 DFQATT and CDR2 SNEGSKA (reference sequence). This CDR3 has 11 residues. V was trimmed by 7 bases and J by 2 bases, leaving 6 bases between them. The CDR3 loop reads CSVKTYNEQFF. In DNA form, the CDR3 reads TGCAGTGTTAAAACCTACAATGAGCAGTTCTTC.

This rearrangement joins TRBV5-1 to TRBJ1-1; 12 nucleotides align to TRBD1. The J segment lost 3 bases and the V segment lost 4 bases, leaving 10 bases of the junction unmatched. From germline, CDR1 is SGHRS and CDR2 YFSETQ. CDR3 length equals 17 residues. The CDR3 sequence: CASSHGTGGSLDTEAFF. DNA for the CDR3: TGCGCCAGCAGCCACGGGACAGGGGGCTCCTTGGACACTGAAGCTTTCTTT.

This clonotype showed up just a few times. The chain carries TRBV10-3 and TRBJ2-1; the D is unclear. Germline V gene sequence: CDR1 ENHRY, CDR2 SYGVKD. There are 13 residues in the CDR3. V was trimmed by 3 bases and J by 0 bases, leaving 3 bases between them. The CDR3 bases are TGTGCCATCAGTGACGACTCCTACAATGAGCAGTTCTTC. As protein: CAISDDSYNEQFF.

This clonotype was seen ten or more times. The rearrangement joins TRBV20-1 to TRBJ2-5, with unresolved D. The V gene's germline CDR1 is DFQATT and CDR2 SNEGSKA (reference sequence). V lost 1 base to trimming and J lost 2 bases, with 5 bases between them. The CDR3 is 12 residues long. The CDR3 reads CSARVPQETQYF. CDR3 DNA: TGCAGTGCTAGAGTGCCTCAAGAGACCCAGTACTTC.

This clonotype was observed many times. V is TRBV2 and J is TRBJ2-2; no reliable D call. The CDR3 has 14 amino acids. Germline V gene data show CDR1 as SNHLY and CDR2 as FYNNEI. Trimming left V 3 bases short and J 4 bases short, with 9 bases between. The CDR3 region has the DNA TGTGCCAGCAGTGATAATGTGCCCACCGGGGAGCTGTTTTTT. Its translation is CASSDNVPTGELFF.

As regards this clonotype: A much larger clone differs by one base, so this may be a read error. The chain uses TRBV18 and TRBJ1-1, with a possible D match to TRBD1 (5 bases). Between the trimmed V and J ends, which lost 6 bases and 3 bases, there was a span of 20 bases. Germline V CDR1 and CDR2: KGHSH, LQKENI. CDR3 length equals 16 residues. CDR3 DNA: TGTGCCAGCTCCAAGGGCATGGGGCGGGGCGACACTGAAGCTTTCTTT. Its protein product is CASSKGMGRGDTEAFF.

This clonotype was counted many times. The chain has TRBV6-1 and TRBJ2-7; no clear D. CDR3 length equals 15 residues. V was pared by 7 bases and J by 0 bases, with 16 bases between. The germline gives CDR1 MNHNS, CDR2 SASEGT. The CDR3 DNA follows: TGTGCCAGCAAAAACCGGGCCCTCGGCTCCTACGAGCAGTACTTC. It yields the protein CASKNRALGSYEQYF.

This clonotype has at least ten counts. The rearrangement uses TRBV12-3 or TRBV12-4 and TRBJ1-5; no reliable D call. With 5 bases removed from V and 2 bases from J, the gap between germline ends came to 16 bases. The CDR3 has 16 residues. The CDR3 DNA follows: TGTGCCAGCAGTCTCCCCGTTGGGAGGCGCAATCAGCCCCAGCATTTT. Translating gives CASSLPVGRRNQPQHF.

This clonotype was counted ten times or more. The V gene is TRBV28, the J gene TRBJ1-5; no clear D gene. Germline V CDR1 and CDR2: MDHEN, SYDVKM. V was pared by 3 bases and J by 1 base, with 10 bases between. This CDR3 contains 15 residues. The CDR3 coding sequence is TGTGCCAGCAGTTTTTGGGGTATGAGCAATCAGCCCCAGCATTTT. Translating gives CASSFWGMSNQPQHF.

This clonotype was seen many times. V usage is TRBV7-8 and J usage is TRBJ2-7; 14 bases are a match to TRBD2. J was trimmed by 5 bases and V by 3 bases; bases with no gene match: 6. The germline V gene has CDR1 SGHVS and CDR2 FQNEAQ. The CDR3 extends over 16 amino acids. This CDR3 is CASSLLPGLAGDEQYF. The CDR3 nucleotides read TGTGCCAGCAGCTTGTTACCGGGACTAGCGGGAGACGAGCAGTACTTC.

This clonotype came up many times. The V call is TRBV7-2, the J call TRBJ2-7, with TRBD2 matching over 10 bases. V gave up 4 bases and J gave up 0 bases; unmatched junction bases: 6. The CDR3 extends over 16 amino acids. The germline CDR1 and CDR2 sequences are SGHTA and FQGNSA. In DNA, the CDR3 is TGTGCCAGCAGCTCGACCGGGACTAGCGTCTCCTACGAGCAGTACTTC. This gives the protein CASSSTGTSVSYEQYF.

This clonotype was counted between two and nine times. The rearrangement uses TRBV7-3 and TRBJ2-1; no definite D call. CDR3 size: 16 residues. Germline assignment: CDR1 SGHTA and CDR2 FQGTGA. Trimming shortened V by 2 bases and J by 0 bases, and 11 bases separated the two germline ends. The CDR3 DNA reads TGTGCCAGCAGCTTACGGCTTACCCTCTCCTACAATGAGCAGTTCTTC. Amino acid sequence: CASSLRLTLSYNEQFF.

This clonotype occurred a few times. The DNA for the CDR3 is TGTGCCAGCAGCTTAAATCAGGGTCGGTCAGATACGCAGTATTTT. Translating it yields CASSLNQGRSDTQYF. The gene calls are TRBV13 and TRBJ2-3; tentative D call: TRBD1 (5 bases). The CDR3 is made up of 15 amino acids. The ends were cut back, 2 bases at V and 4 bases at J, with 13 bases in the middle. The V gene's germline CDR1 is PRHDT and CDR2 FYEKMQ (reference sequence). Using reference TRBV13 and TRBJ2-3 for the parts outside the CDR3, the full variable domain is AAGVIQSPRHLIKEKRETATLKCYPIPRHDTVYWYQQGPGQDPQFLISFYEKMQSDKGSIPDRFSAQQFSDYHSELNMSSLELGDSALYFCASSLNQGRSDTQYFGPGTRLTVL.

This clonotype appeared a few times. This sequence joins TRBV19 and TRBJ2-1, with 14 bases matching TRBD2. CDR3 length: 15 amino acids. V was clipped by 4 bases and J by 9 bases; unmatched bases: 5. Germline-derived CDR1 and CDR2 are LNHDA and SQIVND (reference sequence). This CDR3 reads CASSTGTSGSGEQFF. The CDR3, as DNA: TGTGCCAGTAGTACGGGGACTAGCGGGAGTGGTGAGCAGTTCTTC.

This clonotype was detected ten times or more. This chain connects TRBV7-8 to TRBJ1-4, with 8 bases fitting TRBD1. CDR1 and CDR2 (germline): SGHVS, FQNEAQ. The trim removed 2 bases at V and 6 bases at J, leaving 2 bases unmatched. The CDR3 loop spans 14 amino acids. In DNA form, the CDR3 reads TGTGCCAGCAGCTTATCAGGGGGCTATGAAAAACTGTTTTTT. This codes for CASSLSGGYEKLFF.

This sequence joins TRBV5-8 and TRBJ1-1, with D possibly being TRBD1 (5 bases). From germline, CDR1 is SGHTS and CDR2 YDEGEE. Deletions cut 4 bases from V and 5 bases from J, with 21 bases between. The CDR3 covers 16 residues. The CDR3 protein is CASSPVVSGLRTEAFF. The DNA of the CDR3 is TGTGCCAGCAGCCCGGTGGTATCGGGGCTAAGAACTGAAGCTTTCTTT.

This clonotype was found many times. The CDR3 bases are TGTGCCAGCAGTTCTTACCCCGGGGAATACTACGAGCAGTACTTC. Its translation is CASSSYPGEYYEQYF. This chain links TRBV27 with TRBJ2-7; tentative D call: TRBD2 (5 bases). The CDR3 length is 15 residues. Germline CDR1 and CDR2: MNHEY and SMNVEV (reference sequence). V was clipped by 4 bases and J by 3 bases, with 16 bases between them.